This T cell receptor beta chain was sequenced during a study of cytomegalovirus exposure and HLA in healthy donors. Per the germline V gene, CDR1 is SGHAT and CDR2 is FQNNGV. The germline V and J ends were trimmed by 4 bases and 10 bases, with 13 bases remaining between them. There are 13 residues in the CDR3. The PCR contained 60 Vbeta and 13 Jbeta primers. Assay used: immunoSEQ multiplex PCR; TCRdb lists only in-frame clones, some missing. The sample lists approximately 130,000 clones, around 72% occurring once. This receptor was taken from a woman in her forties in good health and CMV-seronegative. This chain connects TRBV11-2 to TRBJ1-4, with D uncertain. Sample: PBMCs. The CDR3 region is CASSSFTDGKLFF. In DNA, the CDR3 is TGTGCCAGCAGCTCCTTTACAGACGGAAAACTGTTTTTT.